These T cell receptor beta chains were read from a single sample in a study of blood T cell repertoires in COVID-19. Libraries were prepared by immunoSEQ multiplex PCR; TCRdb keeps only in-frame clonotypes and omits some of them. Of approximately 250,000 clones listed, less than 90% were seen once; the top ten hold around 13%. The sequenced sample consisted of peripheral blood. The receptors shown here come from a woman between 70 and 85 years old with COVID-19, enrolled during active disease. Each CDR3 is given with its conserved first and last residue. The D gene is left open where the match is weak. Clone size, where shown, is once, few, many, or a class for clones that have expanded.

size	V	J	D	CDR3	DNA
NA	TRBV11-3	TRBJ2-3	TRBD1	CASSLGQSGDTQYF	TGTGCCAGCAGCTTGGGACAGTCAGGGGATACGCAGTATTTT
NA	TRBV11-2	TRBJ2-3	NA	CASSFVRDTQYF	TGTGCCAGCAGCTTCGTGCGAGATACGCAGTATTTT
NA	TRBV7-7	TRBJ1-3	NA	CASSLGYSSGNTIYF	TGTGCCAGCAGCTTAGGATACAGCTCTGGAAACACCATATATTTT
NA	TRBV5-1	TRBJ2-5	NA	CASSLAGWGDQETQYF	TGCGCCAGCAGCTTGGCGGGGTGGGGGGATCAAGAGACCCAGTACTTC
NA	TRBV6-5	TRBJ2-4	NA	CASSYSPQGNIQYF	TGTGCCAGCAGTTACTCCCCTCAGGGGAACATTCAGTACTTC
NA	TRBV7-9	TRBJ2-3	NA	CASSFSAGGNTQYF	TGTGCCAGCAGCTTTTCGGCAGGGGGGAATACGCAGTATTTT
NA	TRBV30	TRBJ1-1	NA	CAWSVKGRSLDVGAFF	TGTGCCTGGAGTGTAAAGGGGAGGTCCCTTGATGTCGGAGCTTTCTTT
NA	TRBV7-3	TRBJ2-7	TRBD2	CASSSESGGANEQYF	TGTGCCAGCAGCTCAGAGAGCGGGGGGGCCAACGAGCAGTACTTC
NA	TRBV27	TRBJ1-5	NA	CARSAGNSNQPQHF	TGTGCCAGGAGTGCAGGAAATAGCAATCAGCCCCAGCATTTT
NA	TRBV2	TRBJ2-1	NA	CASSELNEQFF	TGTGCCAGCAGTGAACTCAATGAGCAGTTCTTC
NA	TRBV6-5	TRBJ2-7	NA	CASSYGTGVYEQYF	TGTGCCAGCAGTTATGGTACGGGGGTCTACGAGCAGTACTTC
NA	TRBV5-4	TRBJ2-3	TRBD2	CASSSGLAGGDTQYF	TGTGCCAGCAGCTCGGGACTAGCGGGGGGAGATACGCAGTATTTT
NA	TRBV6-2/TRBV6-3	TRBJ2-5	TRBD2	CASSRQRGQETQYF	TGTGCCAGCAGCCGCCAGCGGGGTCAAGAGACCCAGTACTTC
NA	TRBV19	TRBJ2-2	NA	CASSIAPANTGELFF	TGTGCCAGTAGTATAGCCCCGGCGAACACCGGGGAGCTGTTTTTT
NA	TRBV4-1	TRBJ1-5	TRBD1	CASSYFPGQSNQPQHF	TGCGCCAGCTCTTACTTCCCGGGACAGAGCAATCAGCCCCAGCATTTT
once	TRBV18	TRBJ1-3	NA	CASLPTARPSDTIYF	TGTGCCAGCTTACCGACGGCCAGGCCTTCGGACACCATATATTTT
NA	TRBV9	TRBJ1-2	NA	CASSALPVYGYTF	TGTGCCAGCAGCGCCCTCCCGGTCTATGGCTACACCTTC
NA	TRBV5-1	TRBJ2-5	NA	CASSLEVAWTGETQYF	TGCGCCAGCAGCTTGGAGGTAGCTTGGACGGGGGAGACCCAGTACTTC
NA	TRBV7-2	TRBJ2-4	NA	CASSPEGANIQYF	TGTGCCAGCAGCCCGGAGGGGGCGAACATTCAGTACTTC
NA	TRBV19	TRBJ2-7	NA	CASSASGTSSYEQYF	TGTGCCAGTAGTGCCTCCGGGACTTCTTCCTACGAGCAGTACTTC
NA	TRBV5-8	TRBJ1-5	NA	CASSLLNQPQHF	TGTGCCAGCAGCTTACTAAATCAGCCCCAGCATTTT
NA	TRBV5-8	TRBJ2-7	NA	CASSLEPSSYEQYF	TGTGCCAGCAGCTTGGAACCTAGCTCCTACGAGCAGTACTTC
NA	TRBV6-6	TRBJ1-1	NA	CASSYLNMNTEAFF	TGTGCCAGCAGTTACTTGAACATGAACACTGAAGCTTTCTTT
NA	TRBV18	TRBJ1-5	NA	CASSPLGASNQPQHF	TGTGCCAGCTCCCCATTGGGCGCCAGCAATCAGCCCCAGCATTTT
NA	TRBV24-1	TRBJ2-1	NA	CATSETDRRDEQFF	TGTGCCACCAGTGAAACCGACAGGCGGGATGAGCAGTTCTTC
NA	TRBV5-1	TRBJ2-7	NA	CASSLGGSGSYEQYF	TGCGCCAGCAGCTTGGGGGGTTCGGGATCCTACGAGCAGTACTTC
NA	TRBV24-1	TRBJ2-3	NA	CATSDWASAQDTQYF	TGTGCCACCAGTGATTGGGCTAGCGCCCAAGATACGCAGTATTTT
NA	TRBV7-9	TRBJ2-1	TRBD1	CASSPAVTGGFYNEQFF	TGTGCCAGCAGCCCAGCAGTAACAGGGGGCTTCTACAATGAGCAGTTCTTC
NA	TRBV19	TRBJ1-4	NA	CASSVTAGGKLFF	TGTGCCAGTAGTGTAACAGCCGGGGGGAAACTGTTTTTT
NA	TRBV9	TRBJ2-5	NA	CASSVEAALQETQYF	TGTGCCAGCAGCGTAGAGGCGGCCCTCCAAGAGACCCAGTACTTC
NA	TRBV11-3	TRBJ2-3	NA	CASSPGRGSDTQYF	TGTGCCAGCAGCCCGGGTCGAGGGTCAGATACGCAGTATTTT
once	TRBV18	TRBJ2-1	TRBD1	CASSPTGGAANEQFF	TGTGCCAGCTCACCAACAGGGGGCGCTGCTAATGAGCAGTTCTTC
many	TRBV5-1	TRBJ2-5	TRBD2	CASSPGTTQETQYF	TGCGCCAGCAGCCCTGGGACTACCCAAGAGACCCAGTACTTC
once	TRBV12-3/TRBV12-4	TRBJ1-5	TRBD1	CATSGQGDQPQHF	TGTGCCACCTCGGGACAGGGAGATCAGCCCCAGCATTTT
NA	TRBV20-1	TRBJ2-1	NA	CSAPLYNEQFF	TGCAGTGCTCCGTTGTACAATGAGCAGTTCTTC
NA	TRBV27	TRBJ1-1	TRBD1	CASSSRQGWNMVNTEAFF	TGTGCCAGCAGTTCTCGACAGGGGTGGAATATGGTGAACACTGAAGCTTTCTTT
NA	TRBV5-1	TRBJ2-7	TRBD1	CASSRTGPSYEQYF	TGCGCCAGCAGTAGGACAGGACCCTCCTACGAGCAGTACTTC
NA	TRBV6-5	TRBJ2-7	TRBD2	CASSLTSGGVYEQYF	TGTGCCAGCAGTCTTACTAGCGGGGGAGTTTACGAGCAGTACTTC
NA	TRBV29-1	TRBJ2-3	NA	CSGDNRGTDTQYF	TGCAGCGGCGATAACAGGGGCACAGATACGCAGTATTTT
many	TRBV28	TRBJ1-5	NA	CASTIRVANQPQHF	TGTGCCAGCACGATTCGGGTTGCCAATCAGCCCCAGCATTTT
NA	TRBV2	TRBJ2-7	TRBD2	CASKGGVREQYF	TGTGCCAGCAAGGGAGGGGTTCGCGAGCAGTACTTC
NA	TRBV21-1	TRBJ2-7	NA	CASSSGGFSSYEQYF	TGTGCCAGCAGCAGCGGGGGCTTTAGCTCCTACGAGCAGTACTTC
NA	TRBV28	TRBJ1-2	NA	CASSFRTVNYGYTF	TGTGCCAGCAGTTTCCGGACAGTAAACTATGGCTACACCTTC
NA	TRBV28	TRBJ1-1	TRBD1	CASSFQVPGGTEAFF	TGTGCCAGCAGTTTCCAAGTGCCAGGGGGAACTGAAGCTTTCTTT
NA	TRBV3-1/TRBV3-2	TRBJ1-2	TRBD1	CASSQDSGQGYGYTF	TGTGCCAGCAGCCAAGATAGCGGACAGGGCTATGGCTACACCTTC
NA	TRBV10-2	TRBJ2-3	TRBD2	CASSPGTRVTTDTQYF	TGCGCCAGCAGTCCCGGGACTAGGGTTACCACAGATACGCAGTATTTT
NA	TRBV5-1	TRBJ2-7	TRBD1	CASSPGQGSSYEQYF	TGCGCCAGCAGCCCAGGACAGGGAAGCTCCTACGAGCAGTACTTC
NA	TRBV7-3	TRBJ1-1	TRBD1	CASSPGTGWNTEAFF	TGTGCCAGCAGCCCCGGGACAGGGTGGAACACTGAAGCTTTCTTT
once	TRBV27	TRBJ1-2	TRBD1	CASSAYRGPYYGYTF	TGTGCCAGCAGTGCCTACAGGGGGCCGTACTATGGCTACACCTTC
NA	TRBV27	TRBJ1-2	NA	CASSFSGSYGYTF	TGTGCCAGCAGTTTCTCCGGGAGCTATGGCTACACCTTC
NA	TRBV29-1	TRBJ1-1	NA	CSVEGQVVGRSEAFF	TGCAGCGTTGAGGGGCAGGTGGTGGGCCGGTCTGAAGCTTTCTTT
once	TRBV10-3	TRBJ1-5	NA	CAISSQGIANQPQHF	TGTGCCATCAGTAGCCAGGGGATCGCCAATCAGCCCCAGCATTTT
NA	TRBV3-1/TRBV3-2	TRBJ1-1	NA	CASSHLGGTEAFF	TGTGCCAGCAGCCACCTAGGGGGTACTGAAGCTTTCTTT